This T cell receptor (beta chain) comes out of a study of graft-versus-host responses after intestinal transplantation. Study-level information: Uniformly, recipients were administered anti-thymocyte globulin induction with subsequent tacrolimus and steroids for two to three years.

For this clone: What it recognizes is unknown.

Study-wide results and caveats: Recipient marrow harbored GvH clones, some of which surfaced first in ileum or blood. The study associated peak circulating GvH clone levels with early post-transplant HvG declines.

The method was immunoSEQ multiplex PCR; TCRdb's version includes in-frame clones alone and lacks a portion of them. The sample lists 130,000 or so clones; around nine tenths were seen once. The source of this sequence is a human donor who received an intestinal transplant. The sample in question was unstimulated CD4+ T cells sorted from spleen or lymph node cells, obtained before intestinal transplant.

The CDR3 DNA follows: TGTGCCAGCACCCAGGACAGGGGTTATGGCTACACCTTC. Translating it yields CASTQDRGYGYTF. The J gene is TRBJ1-2, the V gene TRBV7-9; 9 nucleotides match TRBD1. The CDR3 consists of 13 residues. Looked up from germline, CDR1 is SEHNR and CDR2 is FQNEAQ (reference sequence). With V trimmed by 7 bases and J by 5 bases, 5 bases remained unmatched. The variable domain in full, completed from reference TRBV7-9 and TRBJ1-2, reads DTGVSQNPRHKITKRGQNVTFRCDPISEHNRLYWYRQTLGQGPEFLTYFQNEAQLEKSRLLSDRFSAERPKGSFSTLEIQRTEQGDSAMYLCASTQDRGYGYTFGSGTRLTVV.